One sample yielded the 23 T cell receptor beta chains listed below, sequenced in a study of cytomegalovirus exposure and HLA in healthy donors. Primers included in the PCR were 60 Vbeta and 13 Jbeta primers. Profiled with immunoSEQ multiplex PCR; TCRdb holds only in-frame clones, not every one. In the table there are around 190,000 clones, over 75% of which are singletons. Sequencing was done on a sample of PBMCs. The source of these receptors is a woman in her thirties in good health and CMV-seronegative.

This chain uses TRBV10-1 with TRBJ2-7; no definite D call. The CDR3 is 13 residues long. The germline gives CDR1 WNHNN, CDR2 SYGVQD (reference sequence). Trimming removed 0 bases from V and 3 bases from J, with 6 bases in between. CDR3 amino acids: CASSESPDYEQYF. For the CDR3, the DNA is TGCGCCAGCAGTGAGTCGCCAGACTACGAGCAGTACTTC.

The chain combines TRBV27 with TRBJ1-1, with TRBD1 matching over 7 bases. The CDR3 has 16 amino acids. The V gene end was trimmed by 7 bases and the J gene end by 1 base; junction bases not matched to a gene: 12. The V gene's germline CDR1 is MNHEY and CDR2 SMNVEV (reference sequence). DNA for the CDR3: TGTGCCAGCACAGGGTTGACAGGGTCCAAGAACACTGAAGCTTTCTTT. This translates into CASTGLTGSKNTEAFF.

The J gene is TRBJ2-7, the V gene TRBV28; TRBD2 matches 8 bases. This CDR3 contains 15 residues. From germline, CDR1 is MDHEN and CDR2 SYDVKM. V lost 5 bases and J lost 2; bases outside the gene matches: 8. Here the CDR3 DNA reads TGTGCCAGCAGTCTCCGAGCGGGAGCCCCCTACGAGCAGTACTTC. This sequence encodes CASSLRAGAPYEQYF.

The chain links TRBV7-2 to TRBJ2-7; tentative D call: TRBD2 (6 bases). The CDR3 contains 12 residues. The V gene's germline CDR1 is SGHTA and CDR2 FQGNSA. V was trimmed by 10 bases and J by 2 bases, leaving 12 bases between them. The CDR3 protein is CATGTPPYEQYF. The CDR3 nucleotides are TGTGCCACCGGGACTCCCCCCTACGAGCAGTACTTC.

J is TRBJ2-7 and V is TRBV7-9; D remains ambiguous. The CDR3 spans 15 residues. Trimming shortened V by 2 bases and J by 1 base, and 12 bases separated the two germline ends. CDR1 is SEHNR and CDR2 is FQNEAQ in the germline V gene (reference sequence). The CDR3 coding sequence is TGTGCCAGCAGCTTAAGCCCCGCCTATTCCTACGAGCAGTACTTC. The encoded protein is CASSLSPAYSYEQYF.

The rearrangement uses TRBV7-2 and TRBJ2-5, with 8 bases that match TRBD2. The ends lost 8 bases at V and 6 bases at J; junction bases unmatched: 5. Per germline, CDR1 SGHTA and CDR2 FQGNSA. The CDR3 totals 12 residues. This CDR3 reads CASASGSKTQYF. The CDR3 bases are TGTGCCAGCGCGAGCGGGAGTAAGACCCAGTACTTC.

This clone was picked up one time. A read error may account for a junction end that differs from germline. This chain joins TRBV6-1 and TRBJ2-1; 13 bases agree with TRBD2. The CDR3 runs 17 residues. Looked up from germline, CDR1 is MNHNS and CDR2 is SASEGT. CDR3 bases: TGTGCCAGCAGTGAAGCGTATATGTGGACTAGCGGGAGTGGGGAAGTCTTC. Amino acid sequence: CASSEAYMWTSGSGEVF.

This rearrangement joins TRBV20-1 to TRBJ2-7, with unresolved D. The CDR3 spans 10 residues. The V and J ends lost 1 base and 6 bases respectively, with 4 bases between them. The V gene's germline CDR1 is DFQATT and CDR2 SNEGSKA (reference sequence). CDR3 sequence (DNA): TGCAGTGCTAGAGCCCTCGAGCAGTACTTC. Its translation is CSARALEQYF.

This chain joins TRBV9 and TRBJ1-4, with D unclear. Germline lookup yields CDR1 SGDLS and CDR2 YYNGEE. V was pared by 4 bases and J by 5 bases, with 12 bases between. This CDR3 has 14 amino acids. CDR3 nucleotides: TGTGCCAGCAGCCCTCTCGAGATAAATGAAAAACTGTTTTTT. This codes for CASSPLEINEKLFF.

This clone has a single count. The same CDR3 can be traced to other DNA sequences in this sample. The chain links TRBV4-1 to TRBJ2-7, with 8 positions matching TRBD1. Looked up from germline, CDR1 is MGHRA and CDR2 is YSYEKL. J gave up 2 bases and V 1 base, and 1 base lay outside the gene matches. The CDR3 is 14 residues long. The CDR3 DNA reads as TGCGCCAGCAGCCAAGGGACAGGGACCTACGAGCAGTACTTC. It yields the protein CASSQGTGTYEQYF.

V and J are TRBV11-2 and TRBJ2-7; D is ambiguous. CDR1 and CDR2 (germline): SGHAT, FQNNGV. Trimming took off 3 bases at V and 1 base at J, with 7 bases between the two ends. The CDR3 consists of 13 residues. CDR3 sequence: CASSFHRSYEQYF. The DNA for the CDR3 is TGTGCCAGCAGCTTTCATCGGTCCTACGAGCAGTACTTC.

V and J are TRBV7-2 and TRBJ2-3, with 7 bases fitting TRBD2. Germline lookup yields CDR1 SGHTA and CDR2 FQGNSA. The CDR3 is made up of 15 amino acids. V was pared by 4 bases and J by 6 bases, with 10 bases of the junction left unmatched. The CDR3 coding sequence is TGTGCCAGCAGCTCGTTAGGAGGACTAGTGGATACGCAGTATTTT. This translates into CASSSLGGLVDTQYF. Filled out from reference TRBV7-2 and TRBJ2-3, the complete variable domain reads GAGVSQSPSNKVTEKGKDVELRCDPISGHTALYWYRQSLGQGLEFLIYFQGNSAPDKSGLPSDRFSAERTGGSVSTLTIQRTQQEDSAVYLCASSSLGGLVDTQYFGPGTRLTVL.

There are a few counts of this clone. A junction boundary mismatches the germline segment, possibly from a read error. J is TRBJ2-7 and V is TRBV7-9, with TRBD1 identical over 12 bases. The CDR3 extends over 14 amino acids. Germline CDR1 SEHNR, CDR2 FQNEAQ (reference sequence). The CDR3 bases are TGTTCCAGCAGCTTGGGACAGGGGGCCGACGAGCAGTACTTC. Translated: CSSSLGQGADEQYF.

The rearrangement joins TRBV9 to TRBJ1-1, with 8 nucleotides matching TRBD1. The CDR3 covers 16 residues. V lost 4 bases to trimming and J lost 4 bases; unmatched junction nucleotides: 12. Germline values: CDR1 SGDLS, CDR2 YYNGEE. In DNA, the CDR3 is TGTGCCAGCAGCCCCCCAGGGGGCGGTGGTGGCACTGAAGCTTTCTTT. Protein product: CASSPPGGGGGTEAFF.

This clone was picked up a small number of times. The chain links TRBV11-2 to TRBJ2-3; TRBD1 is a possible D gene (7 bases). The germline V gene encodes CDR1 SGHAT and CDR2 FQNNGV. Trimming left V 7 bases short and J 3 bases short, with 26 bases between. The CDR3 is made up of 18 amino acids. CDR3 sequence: CASTPRAGGFAGTDTQYF. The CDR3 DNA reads TGTGCCAGCACCCCCAGGGCAGGGGGATTCGCGGGAACAGATACGCAGTATTTT.

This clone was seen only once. CDR3 bases: TGCGCCAGCAGCTTGGTATGGGGGCCCAATCAGCCCCAGCATTTT. Translation: CASSLVWGPNQPQHF. V and J are TRBV5-1 and TRBJ1-5; tentative D call: TRBD1 (6 bases). The CDR3 runs to 15 residues. V was pared by 0 bases and J by 3 bases, with 10 bases between. The germline V gene has CDR1 SGHRS and CDR2 YFSETQ.

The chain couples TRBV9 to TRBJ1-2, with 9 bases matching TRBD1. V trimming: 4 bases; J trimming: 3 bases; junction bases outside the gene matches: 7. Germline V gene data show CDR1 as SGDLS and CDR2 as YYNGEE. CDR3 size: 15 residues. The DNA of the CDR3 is TGTGCCAGCAGCCCGGCGGACAGGGGACACTATGGCTACACCTTC. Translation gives CASSPADRGHYGYTF.

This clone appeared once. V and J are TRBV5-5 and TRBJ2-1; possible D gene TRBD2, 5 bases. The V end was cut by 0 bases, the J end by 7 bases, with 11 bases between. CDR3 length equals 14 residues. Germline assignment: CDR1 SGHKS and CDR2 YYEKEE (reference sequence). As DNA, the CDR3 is TGTGCCAGCAGCTTGGGGGCAGGACTTAATGAGCAGTTCTTC. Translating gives CASSLGAGLNEQFF.

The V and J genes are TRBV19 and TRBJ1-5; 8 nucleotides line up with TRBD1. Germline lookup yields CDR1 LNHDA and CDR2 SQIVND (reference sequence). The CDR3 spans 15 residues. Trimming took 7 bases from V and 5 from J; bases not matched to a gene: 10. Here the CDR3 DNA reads TGTGCCAGTACCCCAGGAGGCAGGGGGCATCAGCCCCAGCATTTT. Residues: CASTPGGRGHQPQHF.

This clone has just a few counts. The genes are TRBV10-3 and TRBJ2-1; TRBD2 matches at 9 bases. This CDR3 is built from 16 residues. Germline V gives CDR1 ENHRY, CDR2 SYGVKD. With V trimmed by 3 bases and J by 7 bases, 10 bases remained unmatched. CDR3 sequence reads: CAISDLSGRRNNEQFF. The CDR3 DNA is TGTGCCATCAGTGACTTGAGCGGGAGGCGAAATAATGAGCAGTTCTTC.

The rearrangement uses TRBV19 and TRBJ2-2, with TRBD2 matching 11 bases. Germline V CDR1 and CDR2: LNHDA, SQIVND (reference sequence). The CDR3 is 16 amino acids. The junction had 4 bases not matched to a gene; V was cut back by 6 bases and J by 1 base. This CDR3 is CASRTGLAGNTGELFF. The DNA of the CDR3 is TGTGCCAGTAGAACCGGACTAGCGGGGAACACCGGGGAGCTGTTTTTT.

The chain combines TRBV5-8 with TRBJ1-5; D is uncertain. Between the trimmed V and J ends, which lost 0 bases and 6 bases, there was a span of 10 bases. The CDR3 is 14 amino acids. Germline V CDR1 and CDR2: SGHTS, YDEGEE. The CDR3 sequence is CASSLDRGTQPQHF. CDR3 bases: TGTGCCAGCAGCTTGGATCGGGGTACTCAGCCCCAGCATTTT.

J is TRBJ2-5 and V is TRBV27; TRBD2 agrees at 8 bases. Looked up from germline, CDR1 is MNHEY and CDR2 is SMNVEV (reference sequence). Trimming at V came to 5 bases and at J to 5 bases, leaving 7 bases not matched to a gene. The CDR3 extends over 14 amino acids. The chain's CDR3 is CASSGNGRAETQYF. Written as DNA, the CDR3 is TGTGCCAGCAGTGGGAACGGGAGGGCTGAGACCCAGTACTTC.